This TCR beta chain was identified in a study of blood T cell repertoires in COVID-19. At the level of the study: Sites across the United States, Italy and Spain contributed samples from acute and convalescent COVID-19. The cDNA or gDNA used as material had been derived from T cells, B-cell-depleted T cells, or PBMCs.

In the authors' methods: It was from reference gene primer amplification that nucleated cell counts were estimated. The table came from immunoSEQ multiplex PCR; TCRdb's copy has only in-frame clones and leaves some out. V and J calls plus clone size are reproduced from that table; the DNA served to infer D and trimming. The sample yields about 160,000 clones, over 70% seen once. Per germline, CDR1 MDHEN and CDR2 SYDVKM. The CDR3 has 15 residues. The germline V and J ends were trimmed by 5 bases and 1 base, with 12 bases remaining between them. The table lists this clone with many counts. The specimen sequenced was peripheral blood. The V gene is TRBV28, the J gene TRBJ2-4; possible D gene TRBD2, 6 bases. The clonotype originates from a man aged 70-80 years with acute or convalescent COVID-19. CDR3 residues: CASSVSGSAKNIQYF. CDR3 nucleotides: TGTGCCAGCAGTGTTAGCGGTTCGGCCAAAAACATTCAGTACTTC.